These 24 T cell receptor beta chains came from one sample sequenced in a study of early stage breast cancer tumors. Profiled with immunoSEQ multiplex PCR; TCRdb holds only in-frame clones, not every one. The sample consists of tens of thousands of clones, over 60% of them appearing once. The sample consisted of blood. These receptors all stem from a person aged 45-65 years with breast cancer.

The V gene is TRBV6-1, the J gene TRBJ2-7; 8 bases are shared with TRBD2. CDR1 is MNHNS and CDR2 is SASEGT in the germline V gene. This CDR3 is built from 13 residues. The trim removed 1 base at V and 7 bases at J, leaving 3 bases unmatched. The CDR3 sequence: CASSEGGGREQYF. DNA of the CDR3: TGTGCCAGCAGTGAAGGAGGCGGGAGGGAGCAGTACTTC.

The CDR3 DNA sequence: TGTGCCAGCAGCTTACAGGGACCAAGGACAGAAAACACAGATACGCAGTATTTT. This encodes CASSLQGPRTENTDTQYF. The V call is TRBV13, the J call TRBJ2-3, with a weak D call TRBD1 (6 bases). Deletions cut 2 bases from V and 2 bases from J, with 20 bases between. This CDR3 is 18 amino acids long. The germline gives CDR1 PRHDT, CDR2 FYEKMQ (reference sequence). Looking up the rest from reference TRBV13 and TRBJ2-3 gives the full variable domain: AAGVIQSPRHLIKEKRETATLKCYPIPRHDTVYWYQQGPGQDPQFLISFYEKMQSDKGSIPDRFSAQQFSDYHSELNMSSLELGDSALYFCASSLQGPRTENTDTQYFGPGTRLTVL.

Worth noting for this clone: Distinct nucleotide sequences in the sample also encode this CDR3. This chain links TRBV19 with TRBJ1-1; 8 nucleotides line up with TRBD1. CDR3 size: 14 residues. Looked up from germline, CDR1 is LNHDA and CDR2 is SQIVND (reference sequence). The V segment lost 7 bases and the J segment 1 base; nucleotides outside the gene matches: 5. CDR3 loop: CASNPGQGNTEAFF. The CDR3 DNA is TGTGCCAGTAATCCTGGACAGGGGAACACTGAAGCTTTCTTT.

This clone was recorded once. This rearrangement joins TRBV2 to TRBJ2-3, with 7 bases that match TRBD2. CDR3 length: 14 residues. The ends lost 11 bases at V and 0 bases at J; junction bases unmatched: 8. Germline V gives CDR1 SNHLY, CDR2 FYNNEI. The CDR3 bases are TGTGCCGGCAACGGGGGGACGAGCACAGATACGCAGTATTTT. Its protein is CAGNGGTSTDTQYF.

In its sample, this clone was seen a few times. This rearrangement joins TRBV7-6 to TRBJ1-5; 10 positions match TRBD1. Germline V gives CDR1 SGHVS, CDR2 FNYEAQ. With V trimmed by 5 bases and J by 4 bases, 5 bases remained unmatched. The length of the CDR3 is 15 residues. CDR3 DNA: TGTGCCAGCAGCCCCGGGGACAGGGGAAATCAGCCCCAGCATTTT. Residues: CASSPGDRGNQPQHF.

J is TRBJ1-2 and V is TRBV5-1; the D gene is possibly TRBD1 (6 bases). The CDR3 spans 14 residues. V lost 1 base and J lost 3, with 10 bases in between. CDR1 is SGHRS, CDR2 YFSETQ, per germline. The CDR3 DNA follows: TGCGCCAGCAGCTTGCAGGGGAAGGACTATGGCTACACCTTC. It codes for CASSLQGKDYGYTF.

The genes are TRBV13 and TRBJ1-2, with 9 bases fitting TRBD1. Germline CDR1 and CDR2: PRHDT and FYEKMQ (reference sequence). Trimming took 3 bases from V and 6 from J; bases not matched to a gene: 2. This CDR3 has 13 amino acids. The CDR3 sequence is CASSFYRGHGYTF. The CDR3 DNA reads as TGTGCCAGCAGCTTCTACAGGGGGCATGGCTACACCTTC.

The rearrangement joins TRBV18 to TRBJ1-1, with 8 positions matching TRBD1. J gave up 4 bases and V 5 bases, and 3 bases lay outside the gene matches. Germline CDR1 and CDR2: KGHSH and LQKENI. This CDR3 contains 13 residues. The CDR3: CASSLQGGTEAFF. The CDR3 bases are TGTGCCAGCTCATTACAGGGGGGCACTGAAGCTTTCTTT.

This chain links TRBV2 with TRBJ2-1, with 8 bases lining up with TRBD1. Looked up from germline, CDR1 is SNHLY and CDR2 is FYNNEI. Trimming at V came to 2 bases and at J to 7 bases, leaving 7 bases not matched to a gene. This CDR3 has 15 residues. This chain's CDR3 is CASSERTGLMNEQFF. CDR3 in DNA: TGTGCCAGCAGTGAACGGACAGGGTTAATGAATGAGCAGTTCTTC.

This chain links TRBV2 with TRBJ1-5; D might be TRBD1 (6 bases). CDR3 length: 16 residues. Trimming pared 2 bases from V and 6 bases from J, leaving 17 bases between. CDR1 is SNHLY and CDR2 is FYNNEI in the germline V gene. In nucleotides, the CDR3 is TGTGCCAGCAGTGAAACGGCAGGGGTTGTTTCTCAGCCCCAGCATTTT. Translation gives CASSETAGVVSQPQHF.

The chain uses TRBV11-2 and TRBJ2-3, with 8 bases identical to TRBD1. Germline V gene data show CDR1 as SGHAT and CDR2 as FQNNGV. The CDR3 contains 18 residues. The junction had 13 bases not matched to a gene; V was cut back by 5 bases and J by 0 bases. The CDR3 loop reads CASSRPTGVGTSTDTQYF. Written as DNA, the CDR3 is TGTGCCAGCAGCCGCCCGACAGGGGTCGGAACTAGCACAGATACGCAGTATTTT.

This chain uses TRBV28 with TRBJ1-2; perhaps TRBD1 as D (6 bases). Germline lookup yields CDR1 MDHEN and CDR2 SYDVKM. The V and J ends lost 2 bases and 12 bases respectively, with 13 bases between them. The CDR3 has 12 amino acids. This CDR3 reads CASSLGGIHDTF. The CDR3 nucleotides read TGTGCCAGCAGTTTAGGGGGCATCCACGACACCTTC.

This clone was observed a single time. The CDR3 is CASTRDTNEKLFF. The CDR3 nucleotides read TGCGCCAGCACCAGGGATACTAATGAAAAACTGTTTTTT. The chain is built from TRBV5-1 and TRBJ1-4; D possibly corresponds to TRBD1 (5 bases). CDR3 size: 13 residues. Germline values: CDR1 SGHRS, CDR2 YFSETQ. V shed 6 bases and J shed 2 bases, with 8 bases lying between them. Drawing the rest from reference TRBV5-1 and TRBJ1-4, the complete variable domain is KAGVTQTPRYLIKTRGQQVTLSCSPISGHRSVSWYQQTPGQGLQFLFEYFSETQRNKGNFPGRFSGRQFSNSRSEMNVSTLELGDSALYLCASTRDTNEKLFFGSGTQLSVL.

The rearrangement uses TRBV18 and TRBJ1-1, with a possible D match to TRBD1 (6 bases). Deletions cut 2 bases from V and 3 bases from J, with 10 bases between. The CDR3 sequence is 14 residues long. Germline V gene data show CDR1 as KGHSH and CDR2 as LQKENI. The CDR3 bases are TGTGCCAGCTCACCAGCGACAGGAGACACTGAAGCTTTCTTT. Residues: CASSPATGDTEAFF.

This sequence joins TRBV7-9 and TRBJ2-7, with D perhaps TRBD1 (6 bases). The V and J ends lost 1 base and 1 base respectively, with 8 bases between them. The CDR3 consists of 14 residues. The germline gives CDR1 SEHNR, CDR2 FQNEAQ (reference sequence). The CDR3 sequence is CASSLEGVSYEQYF. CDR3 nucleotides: TGTGCCAGCAGCTTAGAGGGGGTTTCCTACGAGCAGTACTTC.

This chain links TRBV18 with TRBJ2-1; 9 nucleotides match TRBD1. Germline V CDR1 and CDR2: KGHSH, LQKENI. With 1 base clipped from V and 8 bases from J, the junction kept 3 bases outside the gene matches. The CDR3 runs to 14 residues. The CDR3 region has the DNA TGTGCCAGCTCACCACTACGACAGGGGGATGAGCAGTTCTTC. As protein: CASSPLRQGDEQFF.

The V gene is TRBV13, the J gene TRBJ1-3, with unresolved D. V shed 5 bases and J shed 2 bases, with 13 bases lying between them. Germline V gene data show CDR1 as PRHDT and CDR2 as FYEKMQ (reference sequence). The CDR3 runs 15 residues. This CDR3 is CASSLGVPAGNTIYF. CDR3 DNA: TGTGCCAGCAGCCTCGGGGTGCCCGCTGGAAACACCATATATTTT.

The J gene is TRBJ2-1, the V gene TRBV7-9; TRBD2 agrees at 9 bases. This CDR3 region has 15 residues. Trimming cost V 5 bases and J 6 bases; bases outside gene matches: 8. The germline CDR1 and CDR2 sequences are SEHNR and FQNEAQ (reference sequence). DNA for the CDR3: TGTGCCAGCAGCCGAAAGGCGGGAGGGCCCAATGAGCAGTTCTTC. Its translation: CASSRKAGGPNEQFF.

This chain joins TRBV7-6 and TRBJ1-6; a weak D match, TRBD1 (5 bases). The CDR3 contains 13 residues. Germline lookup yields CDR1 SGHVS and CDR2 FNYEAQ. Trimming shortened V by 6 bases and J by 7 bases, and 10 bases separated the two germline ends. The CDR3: CASRQGGNSPLHF. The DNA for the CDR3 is TGTGCCAGCAGGCAGGGTGGGAATTCACCCCTCCACTTT.

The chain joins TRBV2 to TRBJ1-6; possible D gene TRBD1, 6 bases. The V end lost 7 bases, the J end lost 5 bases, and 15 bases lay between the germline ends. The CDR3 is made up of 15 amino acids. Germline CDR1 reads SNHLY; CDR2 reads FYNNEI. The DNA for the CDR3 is TGTGCCAGCAAAATCCGCAACAGGGATAATTCACCCCTCCACTTT. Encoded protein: CASKIRNRDNSPLHF.

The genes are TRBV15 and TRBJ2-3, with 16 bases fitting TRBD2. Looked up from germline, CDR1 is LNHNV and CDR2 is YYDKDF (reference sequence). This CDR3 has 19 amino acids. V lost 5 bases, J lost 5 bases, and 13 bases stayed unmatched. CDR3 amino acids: CATSGMGTSGRAPVDTQYF. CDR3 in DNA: TGTGCCACCAGCGGAATGGGGACTAGCGGGAGGGCTCCTGTAGATACGCAGTATTTT.

CDR3 sequence reads: CASSSDRGGHGYTF. The CDR3 DNA sequence: TGTGCCAGCAGTTCCGACCGGGGGGGTCATGGCTACACCTTC. This chain uses TRBV6-6 with TRBJ1-2, with a possible D match to TRBD1 (5 bases). Per germline, CDR1 MNHNY and CDR2 SVGAGI (reference sequence). This CDR3 contains 14 residues. V dropped 4 bases and J dropped 6 bases, with 15 bases sitting between them.

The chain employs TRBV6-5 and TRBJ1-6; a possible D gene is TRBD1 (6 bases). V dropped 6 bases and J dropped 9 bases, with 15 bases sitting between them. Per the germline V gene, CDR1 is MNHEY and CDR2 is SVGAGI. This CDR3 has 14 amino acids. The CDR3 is CASRTDRSGSPLHF. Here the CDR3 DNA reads TGTGCCAGCAGGACCGACAGGTCCGGTTCACCCCTCCACTTT.

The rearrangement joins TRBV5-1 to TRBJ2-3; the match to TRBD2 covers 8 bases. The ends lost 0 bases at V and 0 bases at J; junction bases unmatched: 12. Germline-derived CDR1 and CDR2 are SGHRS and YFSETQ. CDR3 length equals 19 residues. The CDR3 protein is CASSLVGAGAILSTDTQYF. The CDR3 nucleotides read TGCGCCAGCAGCTTGGTCGGAGCGGGGGCCATTCTAAGCACAGATACGCAGTATTTT.